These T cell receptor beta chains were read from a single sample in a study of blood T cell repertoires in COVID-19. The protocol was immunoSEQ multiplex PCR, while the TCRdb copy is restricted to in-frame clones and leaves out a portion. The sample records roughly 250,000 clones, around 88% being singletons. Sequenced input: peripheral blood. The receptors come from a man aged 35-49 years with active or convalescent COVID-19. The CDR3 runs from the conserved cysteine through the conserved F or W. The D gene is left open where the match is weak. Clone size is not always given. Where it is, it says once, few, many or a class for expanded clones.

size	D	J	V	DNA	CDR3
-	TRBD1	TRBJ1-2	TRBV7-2	TGTGCCAGCAGCTTAGCCCAGGGGGGAGCTAACTATGGCTACACCTTC	CASSLAQGGANYGYTF
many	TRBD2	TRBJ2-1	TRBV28	TGTGCCAGCAGTTGGCGAGCGGGACTCAATTTTGACAATGAGCAGTTCTTC	CASSWRAGLNFDNEQFF
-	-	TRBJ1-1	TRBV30	TGTGCCTGGAGTTCGACAGGACCACCGCGGGCTGAAGCTTTCTTT	CAWSSTGPPRAEAFF
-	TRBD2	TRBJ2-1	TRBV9	TGTGCCAGCAGCGTAGAGCCAGCGGGAGCGCCGCCCTACAATGAGCAGTTCTTC	CASSVEPAGAPPYNEQFF
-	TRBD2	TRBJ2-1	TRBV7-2	TGTGCCAGCAGCTTAGGCGGGGGGGATTACAATGAGCAGTTCTTC	CASSLGGGDYNEQFF
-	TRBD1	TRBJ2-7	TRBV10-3	TGTGCCATCAGTGAGAGGCCAGGGGGTAGCGAGCAGTACTTC	CAISERPGGSEQYF
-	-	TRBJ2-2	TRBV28	TGTGCCAGCAGTTTAAGTTGGCAGACAAACACCGGGGAGCTGTTTTTT	CASSLSWQTNTGELFF
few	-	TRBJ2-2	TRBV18	TGTGCCAGCTCACCCCCTGGCACAGGTCCAAGCACCGGGGAGCTGTTTTTT	CASSPPGTGPSTGELFF
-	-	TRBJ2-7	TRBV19	TGTGCCAGTAGTCCCCGGGATACCTACGAGCAGTACTTC	CASSPRDTYEQYF
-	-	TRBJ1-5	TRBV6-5	TGTGCCAGCAGACAGGAGCTTGGCAATCAGCCCCAGCATTTT	CASRQELGNQPQHF
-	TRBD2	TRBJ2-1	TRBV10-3	TGTGCCATCAGTGAGAAAGTAGGACTAGCGGCTCACAATGAGCAGTTCTTC	CAISEKVGLAAHNEQFF
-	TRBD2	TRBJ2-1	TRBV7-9	TGTGCCAGCAGCTTAAAGAGTAGCGGGAGTTACAATGAGCAGTTCTTC	CASSLKSSGSYNEQFF
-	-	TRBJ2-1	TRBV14	TGTGCCAGCAGCCAAGATTTTGGAGCGAACTACAATGAGCAGTTCTTC	CASSQDFGANYNEQFF
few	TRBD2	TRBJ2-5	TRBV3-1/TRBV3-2	TGTGCCAGCAGCCAGCCCGGACTAGCGGGGGGGACGGAGGCCCAGTACTTC	CASSQPGLAGGTEAQYF
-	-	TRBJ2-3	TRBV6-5	TGTGCCAGCAGTTACCGAGGGATCGGGATCCCAGATACGCAGTATTTT	CASSYRGIGIPDTQYF
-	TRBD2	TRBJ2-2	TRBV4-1	TGCGCCAGCAGCCAAGGTGGACTAGCCTCCGGGGAGCTGTTTTTT	CASSQGGLASGELFF
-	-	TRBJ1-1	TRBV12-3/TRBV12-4	TGTGCCAGCAGTTTAGTGGCGGCTGAAGCTTTCTTT	CASSLVAAEAFF
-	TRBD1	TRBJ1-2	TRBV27	TGTGCCAGCAGTCCCTACAACAGGGGCGATAACTATGGCTACACCTTC	CASSPYNRGDNYGYTF
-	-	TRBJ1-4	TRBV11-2	TGTGCCAGCAGCACACTCGGACAGTATAATGAAAAACTGTTTTTT	CASSTLGQYNEKLFF
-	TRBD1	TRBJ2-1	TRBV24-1	TGTGCCACCAGTAATACAGGGGGCGCGTTAGATGAGCAGTTCTTC	CATSNTGGALDEQFF
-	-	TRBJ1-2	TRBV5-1	TGCGCCAGCAGCTCGGCGGGGTACCAACGGAGCTACACCTTC	CASSSAGYQRSYTF
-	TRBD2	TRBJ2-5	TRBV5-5	TGTGCCAGCAGCTTGGTGACTAGCGGAAGCACTCACCAAGAGACCCAGTACTTC	CASSLVTSGSTHQETQYF
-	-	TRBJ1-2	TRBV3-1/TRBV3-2	TGTGCCAGCAGCGCCAGGGGTACCGGAGGCTATGGCTACACCTTC	CASSARGTGGYGYTF
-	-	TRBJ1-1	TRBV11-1	TGTGCCAGCAGCTTAATGGCGAACACTGAAGCTTTCTTT	CASSLMANTEAFF
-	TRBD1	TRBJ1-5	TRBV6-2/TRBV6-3	TGTGCCAGCAGTCGCCGACAGGGACAACAGCCCCAGCATTTT	CASSRRQGQQPQHF
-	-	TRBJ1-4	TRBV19	TGTGCCAGTAGTATACGGACGGGGGATGAAAAACTGTTTTTT	CASSIRTGDEKLFF
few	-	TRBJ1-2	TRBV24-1	TGTGCCACCAGTGCGGGGTCCGTGAGCGGCTACACCTTC	CATSAGSVSGYTF